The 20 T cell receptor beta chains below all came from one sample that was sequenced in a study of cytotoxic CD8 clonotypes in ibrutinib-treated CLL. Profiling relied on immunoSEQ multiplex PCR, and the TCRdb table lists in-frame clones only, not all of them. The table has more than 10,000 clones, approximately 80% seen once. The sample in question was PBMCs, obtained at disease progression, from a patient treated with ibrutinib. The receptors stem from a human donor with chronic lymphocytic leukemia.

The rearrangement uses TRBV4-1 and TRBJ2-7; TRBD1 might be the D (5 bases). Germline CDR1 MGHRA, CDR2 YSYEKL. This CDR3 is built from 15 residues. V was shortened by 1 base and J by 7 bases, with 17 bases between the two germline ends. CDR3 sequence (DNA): TGCGCCAGCAGCCAAGGAAAAGGGGCCAAAGGTGAGCAGTACTTC. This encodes CASSQGKGAKGEQYF.

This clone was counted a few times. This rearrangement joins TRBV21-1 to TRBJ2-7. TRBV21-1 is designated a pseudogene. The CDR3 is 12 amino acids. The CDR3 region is CASRGLSYEQYF. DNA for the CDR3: TGTGCCAGCAGGGGTCTCTCCTACGAGCAGTACTTC.

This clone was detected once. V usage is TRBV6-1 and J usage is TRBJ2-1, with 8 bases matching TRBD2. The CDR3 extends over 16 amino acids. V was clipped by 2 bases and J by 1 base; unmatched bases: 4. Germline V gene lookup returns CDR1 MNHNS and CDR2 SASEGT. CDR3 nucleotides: TGTGCCAGCAGTGAATGGGGCGGGAGGTCCTACAATGAGCAGTTCTTC. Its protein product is CASSEWGGRSYNEQFF.

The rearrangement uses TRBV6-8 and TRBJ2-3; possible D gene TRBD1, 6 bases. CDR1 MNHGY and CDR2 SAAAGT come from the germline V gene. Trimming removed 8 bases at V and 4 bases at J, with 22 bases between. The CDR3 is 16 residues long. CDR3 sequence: CASARTRDTLADTQYF. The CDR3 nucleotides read TGTGCCAGCGCCAGAACCCGGGACACCTTGGCAGATACGCAGTATTTT.

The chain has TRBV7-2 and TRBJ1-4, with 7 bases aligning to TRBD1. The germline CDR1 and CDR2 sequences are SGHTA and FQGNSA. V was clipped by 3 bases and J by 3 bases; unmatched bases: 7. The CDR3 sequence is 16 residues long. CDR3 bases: TGTGCCAGCAGCTTGAGGGGGCGTTGGTCTAATGAAAAACTGTTTTTT. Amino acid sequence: CASSLRGRWSNEKLFF.

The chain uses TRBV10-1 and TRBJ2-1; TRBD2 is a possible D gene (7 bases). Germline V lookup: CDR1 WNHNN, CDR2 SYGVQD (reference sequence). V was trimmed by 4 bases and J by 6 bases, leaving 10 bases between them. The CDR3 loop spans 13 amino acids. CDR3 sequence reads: CASSAGGSNEQFF. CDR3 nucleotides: TGCGCCAGCAGTGCGGGGGGCAGCAATGAGCAGTTCTTC.

CDR3 sequence: CASSSGTSGRANFYEQYF. CDR3 in DNA: TGTGCCAGCAGCTCAGGGACTAGCGGGAGGGCTAACTTTTACGAGCAGTACTTC. The chain uses TRBV5-4 and TRBJ2-7, with 16 bases lining up with TRBD2. The length of the CDR3 is 18 residues. J lost 4 bases, V lost 3 bases, and 10 bases had no gene match. Germline V gene lookup returns CDR1 SGHNT and CDR2 YYREEE (reference sequence).

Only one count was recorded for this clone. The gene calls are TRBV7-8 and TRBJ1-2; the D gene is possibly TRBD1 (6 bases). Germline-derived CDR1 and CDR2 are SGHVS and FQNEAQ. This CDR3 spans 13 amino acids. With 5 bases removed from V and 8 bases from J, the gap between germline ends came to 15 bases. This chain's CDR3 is CASSTGTLGGYTF. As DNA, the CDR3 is TGTGCCAGCAGCACCGGGACACTGGGCGGCTACACCTTC.

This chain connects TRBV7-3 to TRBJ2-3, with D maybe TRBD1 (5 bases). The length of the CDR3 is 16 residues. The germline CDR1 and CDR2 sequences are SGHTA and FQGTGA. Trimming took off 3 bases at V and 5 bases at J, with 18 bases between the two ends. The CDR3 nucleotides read TGTGCCAGCAGCTTGTCTGGGGCCTGGGGTGTAGATACGCAGTATTTT. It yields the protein CASSLSGAWGVDTQYF.

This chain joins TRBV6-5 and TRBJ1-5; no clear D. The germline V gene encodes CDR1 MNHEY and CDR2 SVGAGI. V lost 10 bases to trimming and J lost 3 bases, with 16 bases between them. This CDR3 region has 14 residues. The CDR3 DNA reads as TGTGCCATAAATGAGGACGGAATCAATCAGCCCCAGCATTTT. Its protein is CAINEDGINQPQHF.

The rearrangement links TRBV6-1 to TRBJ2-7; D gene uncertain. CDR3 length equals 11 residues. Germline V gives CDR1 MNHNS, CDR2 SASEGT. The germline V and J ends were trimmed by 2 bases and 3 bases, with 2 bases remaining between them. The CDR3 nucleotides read TGTGCCAGCAGTGAACGCTACGAGCAGTACTTC. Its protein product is CASSERYEQYF.

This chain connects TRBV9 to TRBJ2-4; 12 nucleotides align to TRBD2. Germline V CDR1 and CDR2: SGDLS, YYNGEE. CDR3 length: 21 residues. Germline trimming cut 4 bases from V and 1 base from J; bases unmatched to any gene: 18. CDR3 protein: CASSRVPERLAGEVAKNIQYF. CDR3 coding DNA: TGTGCCAGCAGCCGAGTCCCGGAACGACTAGCGGGGGAGGTGGCCAAAAACATTCAGTACTTC.

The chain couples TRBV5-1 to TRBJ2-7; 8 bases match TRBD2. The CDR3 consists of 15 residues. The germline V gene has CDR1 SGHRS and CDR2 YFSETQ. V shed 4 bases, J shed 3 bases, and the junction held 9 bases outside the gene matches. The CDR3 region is CASSLALAGLYEQYF. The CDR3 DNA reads TGCGCCAGCAGCCTAGCATTAGCGGGACTCTACGAGCAGTACTTC.

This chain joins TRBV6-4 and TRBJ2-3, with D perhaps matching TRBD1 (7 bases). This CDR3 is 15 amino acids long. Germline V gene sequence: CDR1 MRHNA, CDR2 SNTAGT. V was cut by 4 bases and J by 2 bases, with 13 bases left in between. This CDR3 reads CASSVGGGYTDTQYF. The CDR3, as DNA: TGTGCCAGCAGTGTCGGAGGGGGCTACACAGATACGCAGTATTTT.

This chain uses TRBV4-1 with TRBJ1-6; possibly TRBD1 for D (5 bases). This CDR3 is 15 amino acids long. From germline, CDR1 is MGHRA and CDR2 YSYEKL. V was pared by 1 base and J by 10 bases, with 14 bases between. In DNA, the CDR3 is TGCGCCAGCAGCCAAGTTATGTTTCGGGACTCACCCCTCCACTTT. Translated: CASSQVMFRDSPLHF.

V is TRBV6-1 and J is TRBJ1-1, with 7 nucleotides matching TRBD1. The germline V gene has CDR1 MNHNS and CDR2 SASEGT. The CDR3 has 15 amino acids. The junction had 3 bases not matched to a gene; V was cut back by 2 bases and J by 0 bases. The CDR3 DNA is TGTGCCAGCAGTGAACGACAGGGTATGAACACTGAAGCTTTCTTT. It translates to CASSERQGMNTEAFF.

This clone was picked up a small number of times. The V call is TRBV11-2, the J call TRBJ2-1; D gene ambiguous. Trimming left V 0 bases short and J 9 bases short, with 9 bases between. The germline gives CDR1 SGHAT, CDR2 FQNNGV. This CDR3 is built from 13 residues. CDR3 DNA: TGTGCCAGCAGCTTAGATCGTACTACTGAGCAGTTCTTC. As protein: CASSLDRTTEQFF.

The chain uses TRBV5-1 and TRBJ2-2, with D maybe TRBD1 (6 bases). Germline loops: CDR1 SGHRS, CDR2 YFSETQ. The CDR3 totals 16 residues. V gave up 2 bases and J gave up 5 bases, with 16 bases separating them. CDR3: CASSLAGHRVTGELFF. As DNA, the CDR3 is TGCGCCAGCAGCTTAGCTGGACACAGGGTAACCGGGGAGCTGTTTTTT.

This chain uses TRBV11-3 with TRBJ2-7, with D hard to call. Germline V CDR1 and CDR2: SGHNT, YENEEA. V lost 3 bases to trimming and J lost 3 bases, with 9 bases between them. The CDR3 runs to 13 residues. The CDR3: CASSLAGIYEQYF. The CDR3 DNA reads TGTGCCAGCAGCTTGGCAGGAATCTACGAGCAGTACTTC.

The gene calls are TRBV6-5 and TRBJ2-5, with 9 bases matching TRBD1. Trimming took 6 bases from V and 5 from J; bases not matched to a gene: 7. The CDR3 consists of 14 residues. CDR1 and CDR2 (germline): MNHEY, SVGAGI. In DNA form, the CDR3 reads TGTGCCAGCAGCCAAGGACAGGGGAGGGAGACCCAGTACTTC. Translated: CASSQGQGRETQYF.